These 6 T cell receptor beta chains share one sample of origin, sequenced in a study of shared T cell receptors in the human thymus. Sequencing was performed with immunoSEQ multiplex PCR; in TCRdb, only in-frame clones are kept and a portion is missing. The sample holds more than 300,000 clones, approximately 95% seen once. Sequencing used thymocytes. The receptors derive from a human donor.

The gene calls are TRBV14 and TRBJ2-3, with 10 bases identical to TRBD2. J gave up 0 bases and V 0 bases, and 9 bases lay outside the gene matches. The CDR3 runs 19 residues. Germline CDR1 reads SGHDN; CDR2 reads FVKESK. The CDR3, as DNA: TGTGCCAGCAGCCAAGAGAGCGGGAGGGCCCTACGGAGCACAGATACGCAGTATTTT. Its translation is CASSQESGRALRSTDTQYF.

The rearrangement uses TRBV4-1 and TRBJ2-3; TRBD2 matches 14 bases. The V gene end was trimmed by 6 bases and the J gene end by 5 bases; junction bases not matched to a gene: 7. CDR3 length: 16 amino acids. Germline CDR1 reads MGHRA; CDR2 reads YSYEKL. The CDR3 DNA reads TGCGCCAGCAGAGCGGGACTAGCGGGAGTAAAAGATACGCAGTATTTT. It is translated as CASRAGLAGVKDTQYF.

The chain is built from TRBV20-1 and TRBJ1-5, with D maybe TRBD1 (6 bases). Germline lookup yields CDR1 DFQATT and CDR2 SNEGSKA (reference sequence). This CDR3 spans 11 amino acids. The V and J ends lost 0 bases and 12 bases respectively, with 9 bases between them. Here the CDR3 reads CSAREDRHQHF. In DNA, the CDR3 is TGCAGTGCTAGAGAAGACAGGCACCAGCATTTT.

The chain combines TRBV7-9 with TRBJ2-3; D might be TRBD2 (6 bases). CDR1 is SEHNR and CDR2 is FQNEAQ in the germline V gene (reference sequence). The CDR3 extends over 19 amino acids. Trimming left V 4 bases short and J 1 base short, with 24 bases between. The CDR3 is CASSSTGGPGSHGTDTQYF. CDR3 in DNA: TGTGCCAGCAGCTCGACCGGAGGGCCGGGCAGCCACGGCACAGATACGCAGTATTTT.

CDR3 region: CASSLTTAYVSGQETQYF. The CDR3 DNA sequence: TGTGCCAGCAGCTTGACAACCGCCTACGTCTCAGGGCAAGAGACCCAGTACTTC. The chain carries TRBV5-4 and TRBJ2-5, with D possibly being TRBD1 (5 bases). Looked up from germline, CDR1 is SGHNT and CDR2 is YYREEE (reference sequence). The ends were cut back, 1 base at V and 2 bases at J, with 21 bases in the middle. The CDR3 has 18 residues.

The rearrangement joins TRBV25-1 to TRBJ1-1; 7 nucleotides align to TRBD1. Trimming at V came to 6 bases and at J to 5 bases, leaving 6 bases not matched to a gene. Germline values: CDR1 MGHDK, CDR2 SYGVNS. The CDR3 is 13 residues long. CDR3 DNA: TGTGCCAGCAGACACAGGGGAGGGACTGAAGCTTTCTTT. Translating gives CASRHRGGTEAFF.